Each of the 17 T cell receptor beta chains below was sequenced from the same sample in a study of post-analysis software for immune sequencing data. The authors incorporated unique molecular identifiers into the TCR beta cDNA libraries. Via MiXCR, TCRdb re-called the PCR reads, giving one row per CDR3 protein. The sample shows hundreds of thousands of distinct CDR3 sequences, around 40% of them seen only once. Findings of the study overall: About five TRBV segments appeared more often in patients than in controls, and TRBV5-6, TRBV5-1 and TRBV20-1 were among these.

Their recognized antigens are unknown. The sequencing sample was made of blood. All receptors derive from a girl aged 10 to 17 with multiple sclerosis.

This clonotype was picked up a small number of times. The chain uses TRBV27 and TRBJ2-3, with D uncertain. The V and J ends lost 5 bases and 6 bases respectively, with 9 bases between them. The CDR3 spans 12 residues. From germline, CDR1 is MNHEY and CDR2 SMNVEV (reference sequence). This chain's CDR3 is CASSARADTQYF. The CDR3 DNA is TGTGCCAGCAGTGCCCGGGCGGATACGCAGTATTTT.

This clonotype appeared a few times. The V gene is TRBV5-5, the J gene TRBJ2-7; D not resolved. The CDR3 spans 15 residues. The V gene lost 0 bases and the J gene lost 0 bases, with 10 bases spanning the gap. CDR1 and CDR2 (germline): SGHKS, YYEKEE (reference sequence). The CDR3, as DNA: TGTGCCAGCAGCTTGGAACCCAGGAGCTCCTACGAGCAGTACTTC. Protein: CASSLEPRSSYEQYF.

The chain uses TRBV7-6 and TRBJ2-6; a possible D gene is TRBD2 (6 bases). The CDR3 extends over 18 amino acids. Germline V gene lookup returns CDR1 SGHVS and CDR2 FNYEAQ. Trimming left V 5 bases short and J 0 bases short, with 17 bases between. CDR3 amino acids: CASSPGVGPSSGANVLTF. The CDR3 region has the DNA TGTGCCAGCAGCCCGGGGGTCGGACCGAGCTCTGGGGCCAACGTCCTGACTTTC.

This chain links TRBV18 with TRBJ2-5; weak D call: TRBD2 (5 bases). CDR3 length equals 15 residues. The V end lost 2 bases, the J end lost 0 bases, and 10 bases lay between the germline ends. CDR1 and CDR2 from the germline V gene are KGHSH and LQKENI. This CDR3 reads CASSPVYGDQETQYF. CDR3 in DNA: TGTGCCAGCTCACCAGTCTACGGGGACCAAGAGACCCAGTACTTC.

The chain has TRBV10-3 and TRBJ2-3, with D possibly being TRBD2 (5 bases). V was cut by 0 bases and J by 4 bases, with 11 bases left in between. This CDR3 contains 15 residues. From germline, CDR1 is ENHRY and CDR2 SYGVKD. The CDR3 loop is CAISESYGGSDTQYF. The DNA for the CDR3 is TGTGCCATCAGTGAGTCGTATGGCGGGTCAGATACGCAGTATTTT.

This clonotype has more than one count but fewer than ten. The chain carries TRBV14 and TRBJ1-2, with D hard to call. V was cut by 1 base and J by 9 bases, with 18 bases left in between. Germline CDR1 SGHDN, CDR2 FVKESK. CDR3 length equals 15 residues. The CDR3 region is CASSQGAAASRSYTF. CDR3 nucleotide sequence: TGTGCCAGCAGCCAAGGGGCGGCAGCTAGTCGGAGCTACACCTTC.

This chain uses TRBV6-2 or TRBV6-3 with TRBJ2-4; the D call may be TRBD1 or TRBD2 (6 bases each). Germline CDR1 and CDR2: MNHEY and SVGEGT. The ends were cut back, 0 bases at V and 3 bases at J, with 12 bases in the middle. There are 16 residues in the CDR3. Here the CDR3 DNA reads TGTGCCAGCAGTTACTCGGGGGGCGCAGTCAAAAACATTCAGTACTTC. This codes for CASSYSGGAVKNIQYF.

The CDR3 reads CASSRDSNTDTQYF. CDR3 sequence (DNA): TGTGCCAGCAGCCGGGACAGCAACACAGATACGCAGTATTTT. J is TRBJ2-3 and V is TRBV6-5, with 7 bases matching TRBD1. V shed 6 bases and J 2 bases; nucleotides not matched to a gene: 5. Germline V gives CDR1 MNHEY, CDR2 SVGAGI. CDR3 length equals 14 residues.

The rearrangement joins TRBV9 to TRBJ2-3; D perhaps matches TRBD2 (6 bases). The CDR3 consists of 16 residues. Germline loops: CDR1 SGDLS, CDR2 YYNGEE. V was clipped by 0 bases and J by 0 bases, with 11 bases between them. CDR3 sequence (DNA): TGTGCCAGCAGCGTAGTACTCGGGAGTAGCACAGATACGCAGTATTTT. It translates to CASSVVLGSSTDTQYF.

The V gene is TRBV5-1, the J gene TRBJ1-1; D uncertain. The CDR3 is 13 amino acids. Germline V lookup: CDR1 SGHRS, CDR2 YFSETQ. The V end lost 4 bases, the J end lost 4 bases, and 11 bases lay between the germline ends. In DNA, the CDR3 is TGCGCCAGCAGCGCGGACGGCCTCACTGAAGCTTTCTTT. Its translation: CASSADGLTEAFF. The complete variable domain, with remaining parts taken from reference TRBV5-1 and TRBJ1-1, reads KAGVTQTPRYLIKTRGQQVTLSCSPISGHRSVSWYQQTPGQGLQFLFEYFSETQRNKGNFPGRFSGRQFSNSRSEMNVSTLELGDSALYLCASSADGLTEAFFGQGTRLTVV.

The V and J genes are TRBV6-2 or TRBV6-3 and TRBJ2-6; 7 nucleotides agree with TRBD1. Germline values: CDR1 MNHEY, CDR2 SVGEGT. This CDR3 comprises 16 residues. Trimming cost V 3 bases and J 3 bases; bases outside gene matches: 5. CDR3 loop: CASSYIRQGGANVLTF. CDR3 in DNA: TGTGCCAGCAGTTATATCCGACAGGGTGGGGCCAACGTCCTGACTTTC.

The sample holds many counts of this clonotype. This chain uses TRBV12-3 or TRBV12-4 with TRBJ2-3, with D uncertain. Trimming shortened V by 2 bases and J by 0 bases, and 21 bases separated the two germline ends. This CDR3 has 19 amino acids. This CDR3 reads CASSLFPASLRLSTDTQYF. The CDR3 DNA reads as TGTGCCAGCAGTTTATTTCCCGCAAGTTTGAGATTAAGCACAGATACGCAGTATTTT.

This clonotype was seen more than once but under ten times. The genes are TRBV28 and TRBJ2-7, with D maybe TRBD2 (5 bases). The germline V gene has CDR1 MDHEN and CDR2 SYDVKM. V lost 2 bases and J 3 bases, leaving 14 bases between the germline ends. This CDR3 is 15 amino acids long. CDR3 residues: CASSLIVRASYEQYF. CDR3 in DNA: TGTGCCAGCAGTTTAATTGTGCGGGCAAGCTACGAGCAGTACTTC.

This clonotype was detected only a few times. The chain employs TRBV24-1 and TRBJ2-7; D gene uncertain. The CDR3 covers 12 residues. Trimming left V 4 bases short and J 5 bases short, with 8 bases between. Looked up from germline, CDR1 is KGHDR and CDR2 is SFDVKD. In DNA form, the CDR3 reads TGTGCCACCAGTGACGGAACCCACGAGCAGTACTTC. Its protein product is CATSDGTHEQYF.

The rearrangement joins TRBV5-1 to TRBJ1-6, with 7 bases lining up with TRBD1. Unmatched junction bases numbered 8, after V lost 4 bases and J lost 7 bases. Germline loops: CDR1 SGHRS, CDR2 YFSETQ. The CDR3 spans 15 residues. CDR3 loop: CASSVRDRKNSPLHF. Written as DNA, the CDR3 is TGCGCCAGCAGCGTCCGGGACAGAAAAAATTCACCCCTCCACTTT.

V usage is TRBV5-1 and J usage is TRBJ2-1; 14 bases are shared with TRBD2. The V gene end was trimmed by 0 bases and the J gene end by 12 bases; junction bases not matched to a gene: 5. Germline CDR1 reads SGHRS; CDR2 reads YFSETQ. This CDR3 comprises 15 residues. The CDR3, as DNA: TGCGCCAGCAGCTTGGGACTAGCGGGAGGGTCTGGGCAGTTCTTC. Translation gives CASSLGLAGGSGQFF.

The V gene is TRBV3-1, the J gene TRBJ1-5, with no clear D. V lost 0 bases, J lost 4 bases, and 10 bases lay in between. Germline V gene lookup returns CDR1 LGHDT and CDR2 YNNKEL (reference sequence). CDR3 length: 15 residues. The CDR3 DNA follows: TGTGCCAGCAGCCAAGATCATATGGGGAATCAGCCCCAGCATTTT. Protein product: CASSQDHMGNQPQHF. The full variable domain, with the rest looked up from reference TRBV3-1 and TRBJ1-5, is DTAVSQTPKYLVTQMGNDKSIKCEQNLGHDTMYWYKQDSKKFLKIMFSYNNKELIINETVPNRFSPKSPDKAHLNLHINSLELGDSAVYFCASSQDHMGNQPQHFGDGTRLSIL.